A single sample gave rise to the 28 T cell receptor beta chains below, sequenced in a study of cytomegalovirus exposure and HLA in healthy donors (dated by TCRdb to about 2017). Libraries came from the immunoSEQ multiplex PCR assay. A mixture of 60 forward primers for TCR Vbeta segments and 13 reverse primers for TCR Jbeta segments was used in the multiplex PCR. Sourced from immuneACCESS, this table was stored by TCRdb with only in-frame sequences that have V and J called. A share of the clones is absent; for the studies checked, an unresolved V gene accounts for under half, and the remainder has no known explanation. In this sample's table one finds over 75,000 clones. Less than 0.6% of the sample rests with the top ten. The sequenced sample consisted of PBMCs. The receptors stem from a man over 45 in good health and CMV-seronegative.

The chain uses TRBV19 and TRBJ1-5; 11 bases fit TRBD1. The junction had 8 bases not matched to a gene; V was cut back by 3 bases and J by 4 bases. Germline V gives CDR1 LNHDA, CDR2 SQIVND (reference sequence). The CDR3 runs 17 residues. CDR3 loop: CASSMTDRGRWNQPQHF. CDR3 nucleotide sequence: TGTGCCAGTAGTATGACGGACAGGGGGCGGTGGAATCAGCCCCAGCATTTT. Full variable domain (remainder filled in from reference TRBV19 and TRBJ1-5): DGGITQSPKYLFRKEGQNVTLSCEQNLNHDAMYWYRQDPGQGLRLIYYSQIVNDFQKGDIAEGYSVSREKKESFPLTVTSAQKNPTAFYLCASSMTDRGRWNQPQHFGDGTRLSIL.

The DNA of the CDR3 is TGTGCCAGCAGTTTCAGGGTCCAAGAGACCCAGTACTTC. Encoded protein: CASSFRVQETQYF. This chain links TRBV27 with TRBJ2-5; D perhaps matches TRBD1 (5 bases). CDR3 size: 13 residues. Germline V gene lookup returns CDR1 MNHEY and CDR2 SMNVEV (reference sequence). Trimming stripped 3 bases from V and 1 base from J, with 6 bases between.

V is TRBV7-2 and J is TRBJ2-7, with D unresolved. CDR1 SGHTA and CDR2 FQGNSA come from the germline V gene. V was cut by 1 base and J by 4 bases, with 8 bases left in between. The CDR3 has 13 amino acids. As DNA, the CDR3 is TGTGCCAGCAGCTTAGGTGTCGGGTACGAGCAGTACTTC. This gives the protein CASSLGVGYEQYF. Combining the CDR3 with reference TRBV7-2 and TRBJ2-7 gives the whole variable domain GAGVSQSPSNKVTEKGKDVELRCDPISGHTALYWYRQSLGQGLEFLIYFQGNSAPDKSGLPSDRFSAERTGGSVSTLTIQRTQQEDSAVYLCASSLGVGYEQYFGPGTRLTVT.

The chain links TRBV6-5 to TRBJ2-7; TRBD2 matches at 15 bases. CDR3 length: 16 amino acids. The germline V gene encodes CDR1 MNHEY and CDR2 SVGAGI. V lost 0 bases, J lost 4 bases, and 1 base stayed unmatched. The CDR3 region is CASSYSGLAGGYEQYF. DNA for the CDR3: TGTGCCAGCAGTTACTCGGGACTAGCGGGGGGATACGAGCAGTACTTC.

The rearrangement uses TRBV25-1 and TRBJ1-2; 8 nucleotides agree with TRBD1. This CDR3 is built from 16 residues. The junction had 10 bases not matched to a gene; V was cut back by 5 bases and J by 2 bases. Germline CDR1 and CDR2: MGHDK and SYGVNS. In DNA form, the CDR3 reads TGTGCCAGCAGTCCCTTTTCCGGACAGGGAAACTATGGCTACACCTTC. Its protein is CASSPFSGQGNYGYTF.

In DNA, the CDR3 is TGTGCCAGCAGCTTTCTTCCGGGGGAGCAGTTCTTC. Encoded protein: CASSFLPGEQFF. The chain couples TRBV5-6 to TRBJ2-1; a possible D gene is TRBD2 (5 bases). Germline loops: CDR1 SGHDT, CDR2 YYEEEE. There are 12 residues in the CDR3. The ends were cut back, 2 bases at V and 10 bases at J, with 10 bases in the middle.

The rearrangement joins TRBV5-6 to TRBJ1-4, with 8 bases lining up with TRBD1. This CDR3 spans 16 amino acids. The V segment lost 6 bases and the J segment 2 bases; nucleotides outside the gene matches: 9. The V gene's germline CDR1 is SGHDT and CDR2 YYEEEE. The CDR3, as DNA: TGTGCCAGCATCTCTTCCAGGGGGCTGACTAATGAAAAACTGTTTTTT. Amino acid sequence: CASISSRGLTNEKLFF. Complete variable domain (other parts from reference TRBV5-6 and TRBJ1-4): DAGVTQSPTHLIKTRGQQVTLRCSPKSGHDTVSWYQQALGQGPQFIFQYYEEEERQRGNFPDRFSGHQFPNYSSELNVNALLLGDSALYLCASISSRGLTNEKLFFGSGTQLSVL.

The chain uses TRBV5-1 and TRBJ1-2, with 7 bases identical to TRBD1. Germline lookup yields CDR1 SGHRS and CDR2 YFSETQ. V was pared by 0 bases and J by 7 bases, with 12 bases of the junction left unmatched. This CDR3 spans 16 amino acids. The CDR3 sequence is CASSLGPVDRASGYTF. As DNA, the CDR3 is TGCGCCAGCAGCTTGGGCCCAGTAGACAGGGCTAGTGGCTACACCTTC.

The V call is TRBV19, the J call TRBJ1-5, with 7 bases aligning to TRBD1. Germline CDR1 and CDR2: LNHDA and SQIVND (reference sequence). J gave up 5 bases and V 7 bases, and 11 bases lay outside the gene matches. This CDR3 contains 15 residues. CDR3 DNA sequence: TGTGCCAGTAAGGGAATACAGGGGTTTGATCAGCCCCAGCATTTT. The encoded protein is CASKGIQGFDQPQHF.

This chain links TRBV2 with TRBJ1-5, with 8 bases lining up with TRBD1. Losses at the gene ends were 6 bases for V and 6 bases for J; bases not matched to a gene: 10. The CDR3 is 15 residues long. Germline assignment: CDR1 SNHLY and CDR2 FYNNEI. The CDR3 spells CASRGIQGERQPQHF. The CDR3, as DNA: TGTGCCAGCAGGGGTATACAGGGGGAACGTCAGCCCCAGCATTTT. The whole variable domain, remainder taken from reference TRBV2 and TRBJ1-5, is EPEVTQTPSHQVTQMGQEVILRCVPISNHLYFYWYRQILGQKVEFLVSFYNNEISEKSEIFDDQFSVERPDGSNFTLKIRSTKLEDSAMYFCASRGIQGERQPQHFGDGTRLSIL.

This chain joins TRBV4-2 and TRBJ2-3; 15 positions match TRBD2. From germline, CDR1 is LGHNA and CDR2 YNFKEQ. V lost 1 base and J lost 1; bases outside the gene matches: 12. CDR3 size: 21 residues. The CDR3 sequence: CASSQVVGRTSGGAGTDTQYF. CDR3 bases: TGTGCCAGCAGCCAAGTTGTGGGCCGGACTAGCGGGGGGGCCGGCACAGATACGCAGTATTTT.

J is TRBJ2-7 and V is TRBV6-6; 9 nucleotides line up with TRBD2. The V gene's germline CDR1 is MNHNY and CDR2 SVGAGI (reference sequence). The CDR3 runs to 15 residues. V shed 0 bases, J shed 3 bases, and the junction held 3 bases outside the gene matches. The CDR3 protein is CASSYSLAGVYEQYF. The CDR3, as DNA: TGTGCCAGCAGTTACTCCTTAGCGGGAGTCTACGAGCAGTACTTC.

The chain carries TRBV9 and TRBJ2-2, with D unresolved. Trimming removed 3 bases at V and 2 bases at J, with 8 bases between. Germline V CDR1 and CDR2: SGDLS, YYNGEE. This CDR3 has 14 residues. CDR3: CASSADTNTGELFF. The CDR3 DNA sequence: TGTGCCAGCAGCGCCGATACAAACACCGGGGAGCTGTTTTTT.

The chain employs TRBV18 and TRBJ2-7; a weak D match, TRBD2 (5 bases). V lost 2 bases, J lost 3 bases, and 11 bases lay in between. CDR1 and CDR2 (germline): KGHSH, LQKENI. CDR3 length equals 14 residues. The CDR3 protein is CASSPAAGGYEQYF. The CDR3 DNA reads TGTGCCAGCTCACCAGCCGCGGGTGGCTACGAGCAGTACTTC.

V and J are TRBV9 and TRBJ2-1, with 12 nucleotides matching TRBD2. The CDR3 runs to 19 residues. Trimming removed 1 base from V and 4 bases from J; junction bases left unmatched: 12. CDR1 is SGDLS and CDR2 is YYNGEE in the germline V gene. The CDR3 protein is CASSVQASGGAYKYNEQFF. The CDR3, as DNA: TGTGCCAGCAGCGTACAGGCTAGCGGGGGGGCCTATAAATACAATGAGCAGTTCTTC.

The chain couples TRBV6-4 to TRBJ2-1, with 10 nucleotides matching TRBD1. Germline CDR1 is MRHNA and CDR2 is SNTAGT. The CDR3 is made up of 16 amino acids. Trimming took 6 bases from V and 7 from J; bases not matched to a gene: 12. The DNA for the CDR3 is TGTGCCAGCAGCAACTTACCGGGACAGGGGATGAATGAGCAGTTCTTC. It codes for CASSNLPGQGMNEQFF.

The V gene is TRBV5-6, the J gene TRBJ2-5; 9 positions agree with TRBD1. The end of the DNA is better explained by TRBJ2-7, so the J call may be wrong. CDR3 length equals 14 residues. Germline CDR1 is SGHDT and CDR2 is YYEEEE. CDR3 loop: CASSPGTGYSEQYF. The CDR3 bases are TGTGCCAGCAGCCCCGGGACAGGGTACAGCGAGCAGTACTTC.

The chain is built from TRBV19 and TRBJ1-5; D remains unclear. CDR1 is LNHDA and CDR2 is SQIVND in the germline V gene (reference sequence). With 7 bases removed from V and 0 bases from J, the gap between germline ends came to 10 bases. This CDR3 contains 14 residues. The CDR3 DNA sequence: TGTGCCAGTAATAGATTCGATAGCAATCAGCCCCAGCATTTT. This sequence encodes CASNRFDSNQPQHF. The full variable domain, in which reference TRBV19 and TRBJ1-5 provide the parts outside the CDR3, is DGGITQSPKYLFRKEGQNVTLSCEQNLNHDAMYWYRQDPGQGLRLIYYSQIVNDFQKGDIAEGYSVSREKKESFPLTVTSAQKNPTAFYLCASNRFDSNQPQHFGDGTRLSIL.

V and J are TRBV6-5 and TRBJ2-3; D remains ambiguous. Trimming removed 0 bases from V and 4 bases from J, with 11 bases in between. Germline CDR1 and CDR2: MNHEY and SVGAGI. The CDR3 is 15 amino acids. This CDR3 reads CASSYSSSFADTQYF. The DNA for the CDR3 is TGTGCCAGCAGTTACTCCTCTAGTTTTGCAGATACGCAGTATTTT.

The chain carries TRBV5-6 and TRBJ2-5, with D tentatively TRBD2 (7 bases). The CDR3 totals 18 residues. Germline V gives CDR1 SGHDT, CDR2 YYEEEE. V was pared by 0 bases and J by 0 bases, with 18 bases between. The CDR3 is CASSLARWGGPYQETQYF. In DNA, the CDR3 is TGTGCCAGCAGCTTGGCCCGGTGGGGGGGCCCGTACCAAGAGACCCAGTACTTC.

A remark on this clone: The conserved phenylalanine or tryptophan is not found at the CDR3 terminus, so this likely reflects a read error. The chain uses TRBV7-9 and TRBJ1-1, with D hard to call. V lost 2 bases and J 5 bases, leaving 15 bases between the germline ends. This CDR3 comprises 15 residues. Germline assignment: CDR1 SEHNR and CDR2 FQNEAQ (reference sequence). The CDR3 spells CASSLRRVERTEAFS. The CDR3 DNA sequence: TGTGCCAGCAGCTTACGGAGGGTGGAAAGGACTGAAGCTTTCTCT.

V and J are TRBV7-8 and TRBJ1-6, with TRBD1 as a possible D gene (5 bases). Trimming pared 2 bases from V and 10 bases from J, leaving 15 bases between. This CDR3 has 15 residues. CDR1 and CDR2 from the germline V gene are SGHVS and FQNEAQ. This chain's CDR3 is CASSLLGQGWSPLHF. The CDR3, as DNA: TGTGCCAGCAGCTTATTAGGTCAGGGATGGTCACCCCTCCACTTT. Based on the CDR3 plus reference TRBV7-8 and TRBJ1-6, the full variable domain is GAGVSQSPRYKVAKRGQDVALRCDPISGHVSLFWYQQALGQGPEFLTYFQNEAQLDKSGLPSDRFFAERPEGSVSTLKIQRTQQEDSAVYLCASSLLGQGWSPLHFGNGTRLTVT.

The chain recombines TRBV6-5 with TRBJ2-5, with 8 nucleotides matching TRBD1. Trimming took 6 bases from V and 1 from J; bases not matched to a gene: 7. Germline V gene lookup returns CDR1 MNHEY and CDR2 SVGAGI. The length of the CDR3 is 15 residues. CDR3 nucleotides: TGTGCCAGCAGCCCGACAGGGGTCCGCCAAGAGACCCAGTACTTC. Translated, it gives CASSPTGVRQETQYF.

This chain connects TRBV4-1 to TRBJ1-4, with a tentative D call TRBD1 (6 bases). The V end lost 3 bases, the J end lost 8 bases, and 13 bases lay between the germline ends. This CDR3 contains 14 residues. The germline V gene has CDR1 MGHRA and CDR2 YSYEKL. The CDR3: CASSHQRQAEKLFF. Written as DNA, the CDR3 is TGCGCCAGCAGCCACCAACGACAGGCGGAAAAACTGTTTTTT.

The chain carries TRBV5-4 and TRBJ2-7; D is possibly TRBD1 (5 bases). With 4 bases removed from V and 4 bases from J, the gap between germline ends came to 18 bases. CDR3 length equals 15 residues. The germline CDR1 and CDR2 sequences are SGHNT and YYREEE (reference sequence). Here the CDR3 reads CASSLGQGYTYEQYF. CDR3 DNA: TGTGCCAGCAGCCTTGGGCAGGGCTATACGTACGAGCAGTACTTC. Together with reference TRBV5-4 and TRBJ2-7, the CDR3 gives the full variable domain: ETGVTQSPTHLIKTRGQQVTLRCSSQSGHNTVSWYQQALGQGPQFIFQYYREEENGRGNFPPRFSGLQFPNYSSELNVNALELDDSALYLCASSLGQGYTYEQYFGPGTRLTVT.

The CDR3 is CASSLAGRETQYF. The CDR3 DNA follows: TGTGCCAGCAGCTTAGCTGGGAGGGAGACCCAGTACTTC. The chain links TRBV7-8 to TRBJ2-5; D is possibly TRBD2 (6 bases). The germline V gene encodes CDR1 SGHVS and CDR2 FQNEAQ. V was cut by 0 bases and J by 5 bases, with 7 bases left in between. The CDR3 has 13 residues.

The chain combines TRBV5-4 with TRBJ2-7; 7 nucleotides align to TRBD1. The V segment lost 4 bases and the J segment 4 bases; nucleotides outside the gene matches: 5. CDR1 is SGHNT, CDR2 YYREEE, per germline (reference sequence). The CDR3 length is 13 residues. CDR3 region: CASSIGTVYEQYF. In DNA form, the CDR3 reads TGTGCCAGCAGCATCGGGACAGTGTACGAGCAGTACTTC.

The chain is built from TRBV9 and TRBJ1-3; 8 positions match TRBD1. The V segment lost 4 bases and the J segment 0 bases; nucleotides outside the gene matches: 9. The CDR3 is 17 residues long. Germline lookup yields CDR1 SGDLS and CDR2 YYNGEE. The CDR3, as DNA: TGTGCCAGCAGCTCTCGGACAGGGACAAGCTCTGGAAACACCATATATTTT. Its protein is CASSSRTGTSSGNTIYF.